Listed below are T cell receptor beta chains from one sample, sequenced in a study of blood T cell repertoires in COVID-19. Only in-frame clones appear in the TCRdb table, and some are missing; sequencing was by immunoSEQ multiplex PCR. The table shows 150,000 or so clones, with over 80% occurring only once. Sequencing used PBMCs or T cells enriched from blood (not recorded which). Receptors originate from a woman between 55 and 75 years old who had recovered from COVID-19. CDR3s include the opening cysteine and the closing phenylalanine or tryptophan. Each record gives: clone size, J gene, D gene, V gene, CDR3 length, CDR3 DNA, CDR3 protein. D genes are given only for firm matches. Clone size, where shown, is once, few, many, or a class for clones that have expanded.

clone size: .
J gene: TRBJ1-2
D gene: TRBD1
V gene: TRBV7-9
CDR3 length: 15
CDR3 DNA: TGTGCCAGCAGCCCTAGGGGGGGACAGGACTATGGCTACACCTTC
CDR3 protein: CASSPRGGQDYGYTF

clone size: few
J gene: TRBJ1-1
D gene: .
V gene: TRBV19
CDR3 length: 13
CDR3 DNA: TGTGCCAGTAGTATGTTGGGCAGGGAAGGAGCTTTCTTT
CDR3 protein: CASSMLGREGAFF

clone size: .
J gene: TRBJ1-6
D gene: .
V gene: TRBV5-4
CDR3 length: 15
CDR3 DNA: TGTGCCAGCAGCTTGCGGGGAGGATATAATTTACCCCTCCACTTT
CDR3 protein: CASSLRGGYNLPLHF

clone size: .
J gene: TRBJ2-2
D gene: .
V gene: TRBV30
CDR3 length: 16
CDR3 DNA: TGTGCCTGGAGTGTCGGTAGTTCCTCGGGCACCGGGGAGCTGTTTTTT
CDR3 protein: CAWSVGSSSGTGELFF

clone size: few
J gene: TRBJ2-7
D gene: TRBD1
V gene: TRBV19
CDR3 length: 15
CDR3 DNA: TGTGCCAGTAGAAAGGGACAGGGGAAAACTGACGAGCAGTACTTC
CDR3 protein: CASRKGQGKTDEQYF

clone size: .
J gene: TRBJ1-2
D gene: .
V gene: TRBV30
CDR3 length: 13
CDR3 DNA: TGTGCCTGGAGTCTTCCCAGGAGGTATGGCTACACCTTC
CDR3 protein: CAWSLPRRYGYTF

clone size: .
J gene: TRBJ1-1
D gene: .
V gene: TRBV23-1
CDR3 length: 18
CDR3 DNA: TGCGCCAGCAGTCCGACCGGCAGCAGGGAGGGGCCCAGCACTGAAGCTTTCTTT
CDR3 protein: CASSPTGSREGPSTEAFF

clone size: .
J gene: TRBJ2-5
D gene: .
V gene: TRBV4-1
CDR3 length: 16
CDR3 DNA: TGCGCCAGCAGCCAAGGGGGAGGCGGCGGGGAAGAGACCCAGTACTTC
CDR3 protein: CASSQGGGGGEETQYF

clone size: few
J gene: TRBJ2-7
D gene: TRBD2
V gene: TRBV18
CDR3 length: 15
CDR3 DNA: TGTGCCAGCTCACCAGGACTAGCGGGGCCCTACGAGCAGTACTTC
CDR3 protein: CASSPGLAGPYEQYF

clone size: .
J gene: TRBJ2-1
D gene: TRBD2
V gene: TRBV7-9
CDR3 length: 14
CDR3 DNA: TGTGCCAGCAGCTCCGGGACTAGCGGCCAGGAGCAGTTCTTC
CDR3 protein: CASSSGTSGQEQFF

clone size: few
J gene: TRBJ2-2
D gene: TRBD1
V gene: TRBV5-1
CDR3 length: 15
CDR3 DNA: TGCGCCAGCAGCTTCCAGGGGGATGACACCGGGGAGCTGTTTTTT
CDR3 protein: CASSFQGDDTGELFF

clone size: .
J gene: TRBJ2-4
D gene: .
V gene: TRBV6-1
CDR3 length: 16
CDR3 DNA: TGTGCCAGCAGTGAATTGGCGGGCGGGGCCAAAAACATTCAGTACTTC
CDR3 protein: CASSELAGGAKNIQYF

clone size: .
J gene: TRBJ2-5
D gene: .
V gene: TRBV3-1/TRBV3-2
CDR3 length: 17
CDR3 DNA: TGTGCCAGCAGCCAATTTCTGTTTCGTCTAGCCCCAGAGACCCAGTACTTC
CDR3 protein: CASSQFLFRLAPETQYF

clone size: .
J gene: TRBJ1-6
D gene: TRBD1
V gene: TRBV5-1
CDR3 length: 14
CDR3 DNA: TGCGCCAGCAGCCTACAGGGGGTTTCGTCACCCCTCCACTTT
CDR3 protein: CASSLQGVSSPLHF

clone size: .
J gene: TRBJ1-2
D gene: .
V gene: TRBV28
CDR3 length: 12
CDR3 DNA: TGTGCCAGCGGCCTCGGGGGATATGGCTACACCTTC
CDR3 protein: CASGLGGYGYTF

clone size: .
J gene: TRBJ2-3
D gene: .
V gene: TRBV7-2
CDR3 length: 13
CDR3 DNA: TGTGCCAGCAGCTGGTCGGAGGCTAATACGCAGTATTTT
CDR3 protein: CASSWSEANTQYF

clone size: .
J gene: TRBJ1-3
D gene: .
V gene: TRBV4-2
CDR3 length: 16
CDR3 DNA: TGTGCCAGCAGCCAAGAGAGTACGAACTCTGGAAACACCATATATTTT
CDR3 protein: CASSQESTNSGNTIYF

clone size: few
J gene: TRBJ1-2
D gene: TRBD1
V gene: TRBV19
CDR3 length: 13
CDR3 DNA: TGTGCCAGTAGTCTCCAGGGGGCTTATGGCTACACCTTC
CDR3 protein: CASSLQGAYGYTF

clone size: .
J gene: TRBJ1-2
D gene: .
V gene: TRBV6-2/TRBV6-3
CDR3 length: 13
CDR3 DNA: TGTGCCAGCAGTTATACAGGAGACTATGGCTACACCTTC
CDR3 protein: CASSYTGDYGYTF

clone size: .
J gene: TRBJ1-5
D gene: TRBD1
V gene: TRBV28
CDR3 length: 14
CDR3 DNA: TGTGCCAGCAGTTTGGGACAGGGAGATCAGCCCCAGCATTTT
CDR3 protein: CASSLGQGDQPQHF

clone size: .
J gene: TRBJ1-2
D gene: .
V gene: TRBV6-5
CDR3 length: 13
CDR3 DNA: TGTGCCAGCAGTTACGAGGGATCCTATGGCTACACCTTC
CDR3 protein: CASSYEGSYGYTF

clone size: .
J gene: TRBJ2-2
D gene: .
V gene: TRBV6-2/TRBV6-3
CDR3 length: 18
CDR3 DNA: TGTGCCAGCAGTTACTCTGGAGACAGGCCCGCGAACACCGGGGAGCTGTTTTTT
CDR3 protein: CASSYSGDRPANTGELFF

clone size: .
J gene: TRBJ1-4
D gene: TRBD1
V gene: TRBV2
CDR3 length: 14
CDR3 DNA: TGTGCCAGCAACAACCGGGACAGGGATGAAAAACTGTTTTTT
CDR3 protein: CASNNRDRDEKLFF

clone size: .
J gene: TRBJ1-2
D gene: .
V gene: TRBV7-9
CDR3 length: 12
CDR3 DNA: TGTGCCAGCAGCTTGAGAGGGCTCGGCTACACCTTC
CDR3 protein: CASSLRGLGYTF